The clone carrying this TCR beta chain was recorded at least ten times. This specimen comes from a study of CD4 and CD8 cells across lung adenocarcinoma regions. One entry per CDR3 protein, called by TCRdb with MiXCR from the PCR reads. This sample has roughly 24,000 distinct CDR3 sequences; about 50% occur once, and the top ten carry around a fifth. The patients had localized lung adenocarcinoma, a non-small cell subtype. This clonotype was sampled from a male donor with lung adenocarcinoma. The CD4 and CD8 labels of this study may be unreliable. Sequencing was performed on CD4+ T cells from the center of a lung tumor.

The CDR3 DNA reads TGTGCCAGCAGCTTAGGTCAGGGGTCGCCGGACACCTTC. Residues: CASSLGQGSPDTF. The chain uses TRBV7-6 and TRBJ1-2, with a possible D match to TRBD1 (6 bases). Germline CDR1 and CDR2: SGHVS and FNYEAQ. With 1 base removed from V and 12 bases from J, the gap between germline ends came to 15 bases. The CDR3 has 13 amino acids.